These T cell receptor beta chains were read from a single sample in a study of T cells in Graves' hyperthyroidism and ophthalmopathy. TCRdb redid the calling of the multiplex PCR reads with MiXCR, one entry per CDR3 protein. The repertoire holds about 560,000 distinct CDR3 sequences, under 60% seen once, with roughly 8.2% in the top ten. Source material: peripheral blood or thyroid tissue (not recorded which). These receptors were collected from a young woman with Graves' hyperthyroidism. Each CDR3 is given with its conserved first and last residue. Each record gives: clone size, J gene, V gene, D gene, CDR3 DNA, CDR3 protein. A D gene is named only where the DNA matches it firmly. For some rows the clone size is stated as once, few or many, or as a class when expanded; others skip it.

- | TRBJ1-4 | TRBV7-2 | TRBD1 | TGTGCCAGCAGCCCGAACAGGGGGCGTGAAAAACTGTTTTTT | CASSPNRGREKLFF
- | TRBJ2-5 | TRBV7-7 | - | TGTGCCAGCAGCTTCGGCAGCAAGTACTTC | CASSFGSKYF
- | TRBJ2-7 | TRBV2 | - | TGTGCCAGCGCCCGGGCGGCCCCACGGGGCGAGCAGTACTTC | CASARAAPRGEQYF
- | TRBJ2-2 | TRBV2 | - | TGTGCCAGCAGTGAAGTGTCAGCCTTCACCGGGGAGCTGTTTTTT | CASSEVSAFTGELFF
many | TRBJ2-5 | TRBV12-3/TRBV12-4 | - | TGTGCCAGCAGTCCAGGCCGAGAGACCCAGTACTTC | CASSPGRETQYF
- | TRBJ1-2 | TRBV6-5 | - | TGTGCCAGCAGCCGCGGCACTAACCATGGCTACACCTTC | CASSRGTNHGYTF
- | TRBJ1-1 | TRBV12-3/TRBV12-4 | - | TGTGCCAGCAGCCGTGGACTAGCGGATGAAGCTTTCTTT | CASSRGLADEAFF
many | TRBJ2-7 | TRBV7-9 | - | TGTGCCAGCAGCATCGCAGCAGGTTACGAGCAGTACTTC | CASSIAAGYEQYF
- | TRBJ1-4 | TRBV7-8 | TRBD1 | TGTGCCAGCAGCAGACAGGGGATATCGAATGAAAAACTGTTTTTT | CASSRQGISNEKLFF
- | TRBJ2-5 | TRBV20-1 | TRBD1 | TGCAGTGCTAGAGACGGACAGGCGGGCCAAGAGACCCAGTACTTC | CSARDGQAGQETQYF
many | TRBJ2-2 | TRBV29-1 | - | TGCAGCGTTGTTTGCCCGGAGCCGAACACCGGGGAGCTGTTTTTT | CSVVCPEPNTGELFF
- | TRBJ1-5 | TRBV25-1 | - | TGTGCCAGTAGTACTTCTAGCAATCAGCCCCAGCATTTT | CASSTSSNQPQHF
few | TRBJ2-2 | TRBV15 | TRBD2 | TGTGCCACGAAACCTAGCGGTTCGAACACCGGGGAGCTGTTTTTT | CATKPSGSNTGELFF
- | TRBJ1-3 | TRBV29-1 | TRBD1 | TGCAGCGCCGGACAGGGGGCTGCTGGAAACACCATATATTTT | CSAGQGAAGNTIYF
- | TRBJ2-5 | TRBV20-1 | TRBD2 | TGCAGTGCCATACACGGACTAGCTCCTAGTGAGGCAGAGACCCAGTACTTC | CSAIHGLAPSEAETQYF
- | TRBJ2-7 | TRBV4-1 | - | TGCGCCAGCAGCCAAACAGCAGGCGCGCCTGACGAGCAGTACTTC | CASSQTAGAPDEQYF
many | TRBJ1-2 | TRBV10-3 | - | TGTGCCATCAACAAAGACGGCGGGGATGGCTACACCTTC | CAINKDGGDGYTF
- | TRBJ2-7 | TRBV29-1 | TRBD2 | TGCAGCGTTGAAATTACTAGCGGGAGTAGGTACGAGCAGTACTTC | CSVEITSGSRYEQYF
- | TRBJ1-1 | TRBV19 | - | TGTGCCAGTAGTCCCGGGGAAATTGGTGAAGCTTTCTTT | CASSPGEIGEAFF
- | TRBJ1-5 | TRBV6-5 | - | TGTGCCAGCAGCTCTCGGACGGATAGCAATCAGCCCCAGCATTTT | CASSSRTDSNQPQHF
few | TRBJ1-2 | TRBV7-9 | - | TGTGCCAGCAGCCAAGGGCCAGGGCAGGGCTACACCTTC | CASSQGPGQGYTF
- | TRBJ1-4 | TRBV25-1 | TRBD1 | TGTGCCAGCTTCCGGGACAGGGGTAAACTGTTTTTT | CASFRDRGKLFF
many | TRBJ1-2 | TRBV2 | TRBD1 | TGTGCCAGCAGTCCTAGTGGACAGGTGGATGGCTACACCTTC | CASSPSGQVDGYTF
- | TRBJ1-2 | TRBV7-8 | - | TGTGCCAGCAGCTTCACGGCCAGGGATGGCTACACCTTC | CASSFTARDGYTF
- | TRBJ1-5 | TRBV12-3/TRBV12-4 | - | TGTGCCAGGGCCGGGACGAGTGATGGCAATCAGCCCCAGCATTTT | CARAGTSDGNQPQHF
- | TRBJ1-2 | TRBV29-1 | - | TGCAGCGTTGAAACAGGCGTCGGGGCTAACTATGGCTACACCTTC | CSVETGVGANYGYTF
few | TRBJ1-6 | TRBV11-2 | - | TGTGCCAGCGGTTCTGGAGCCGGGGGTTCACCCCTCCACTTT | CASGSGAGGSPLHF
few | TRBJ1-4 | TRBV7-7 | - | TGTGCTAGCAGCTTAGACGGGAGCCCTAATGAAAAACTGTTTTTT | CASSLDGSPNEKLFF
- | TRBJ1-2 | TRBV12-3/TRBV12-4 | - | TGTGCCAGCAGCCAAAAAGAGGGTTTTGGCTACACCTTC | CASSQKEGFGYTF
- | TRBJ1-1 | TRBV2 | - | TGTGCCAGCAGTGCTAGAGGCACAACGAACACTGAAGCTTTCTTT | CASSARGTTNTEAFF
- | TRBJ1-2 | TRBV29-1 | - | TGCAGCGTTGTCCGGGATAACTATGGCTACACCTTC | CSVVRDNYGYTF
few | TRBJ2-7 | TRBV2 | TRBD2 | TGTGCCAGCACCGCGGGAGGTTCCTACGAGCAGTACTTC | CASTAGGSYEQYF
- | TRBJ2-7 | TRBV7-9 | - | TGTGCCAGCAGCTACAGGGTATCCAGCTACGAGCAGTACTTC | CASSYRVSSYEQYF
many | TRBJ1-2 | TRBV24-1 | TRBD1 | TGTGCCACCAGTGATACGGACAGGAACTATGGCTACACCTTC | CATSDTDRNYGYTF
- | TRBJ2-2 | TRBV20-1 | - | TGCAGTGCTAGCGGGATGAACACCGGGGAGCTGTTTTTT | CSASGMNTGELFF
- | TRBJ2-7 | TRBV20-1 | - | TGCAGTGCACTTTCTGGGGGAATTCAGTACGAGCAGTACTTC | CSALSGGIQYEQYF
few | TRBJ2-6 | TRBV15 | - | TGTGCCACCAGCCCGAGGGGGGCATCGGGGGCCAACGTCCTGACTTTC | CATSPRGASGANVLTF
few | TRBJ1-1 | TRBV10-3 | - | TGTGCCAGCAGGGAGGAGGGAGAAGCTTTCTTT | CASREEGEAFF
- | TRBJ2-7 | TRBV25-1 | - | TGTGCCAGCAGCCCGCCTTGGGGGACCTACGAGCAGTACTTC | CASSPPWGTYEQYF
- | TRBJ1-4 | TRBV9 | - | TGTGCCAGCAGCGTAGTATACCGGAGAGACGCAACTAATGAAAAACTGTTTTTT | CASSVVYRRDATNEKLFF
- | TRBJ2-7 | TRBV11-2 | TRBD1 | TGTGCCAGCAGCTTAGCCCGGGGGACAGGGGCCTACGAGCAGTACTTC | CASSLARGTGAYEQYF
few | TRBJ1-4 | TRBV14 | - | TGTGCCAGCAGCCGGGTGCGGAATGAAAAACTGTTTTTT | CASSRVRNEKLFF
few | TRBJ1-4 | TRBV7-2 | - | TGTGCCAGCAGCTTAGTGGCGGGAGCAACTAATGAAAAACTGTTTTTT | CASSLVAGATNEKLFF
few | TRBJ1-4 | TRBV11-3 | - | TGTGCCAGCAGCCCTACCACACAGGGAAACGAAAAACTGTTTTTT | CASSPTTQGNEKLFF
- | TRBJ2-1 | TRBV7-3 | - | TGTGCCAGCAGCTTAGGCTTGCCGAATGAGCAGTTCTTC | CASSLGLPNEQFF
- | TRBJ1-1 | TRBV12-3/TRBV12-4 | - | TGTGCCAGCAGCCGACCCGGGAGCCCGAACACTGAAGCTTTCTTT | CASSRPGSPNTEAFF